This is a list of T cell receptor beta chains from one sample in a study of T cells after yellow fever vaccination. TCRdb recomputed calls from the 5' RACE reads with MiXCR, one row per CDR3 protein. This sample yields hundreds of thousands of distinct CDR3 sequences, of which 17% are seen a single time; 17% belongs to the top ten. The starting material was PBMCs, obtained roughly 5 days after the first yellow fever vaccination. The source is a man younger than 35 who received the YFV17D yellow fever vaccine. The conserved cysteine and the conserved F or W are not part of the CDR3 here. Clone size appears in some rows only: once, few, many, or a class for an expanded clone.

TRBV7-9	TRBJ2-2	NA	ASNPAKGGITGELF
TRBV7-9	TRBJ2-5	many	ASSKRDEETQY
TRBV7-8	TRBJ1-6	few	ASSLAIQTNSPLH
TRBV6-5	TRBJ1-1	few	ASSPGAAGAF
TRBV6-1	TRBJ1-5	NA	ASSWAGGGNQPQH
TRBV12-3/TRBV12-4	TRBJ1-2	few	ASSIGHPYT
TRBV4-3	TRBJ2-3	NA	ASSQDVHARYTQY
TRBV5-1	TRBJ2-1	many	ASSSTDFVSSYNEQF
TRBV12-3/TRBV12-4	TRBJ1-1	many	ASSSNREGLMNTEAF
TRBV5-4	TRBJ1-2	few	ASSLNMGTTSGYT
TRBV18	TRBJ1-2	few	ASSLTSTVRPNYGYT
TRBV9	TRBJ2-1	NA	ASSSRGGTGGNEQF
TRBV19	TRBJ2-1	NA	ASRFRDRSNEQF
TRBV6-1	TRBJ2-2	once	ASIPGLEVGELF
TRBV6-1	TRBJ1-1	few	ASRLGWNTEAF
TRBV6-1	TRBJ2-1	few	ASSEWGGDEQF
TRBV20-1	TRBJ2-3	NA	SAILGGFTDTQY
TRBV12-5	TRBJ2-5	NA	ASAGTSGDGAQY